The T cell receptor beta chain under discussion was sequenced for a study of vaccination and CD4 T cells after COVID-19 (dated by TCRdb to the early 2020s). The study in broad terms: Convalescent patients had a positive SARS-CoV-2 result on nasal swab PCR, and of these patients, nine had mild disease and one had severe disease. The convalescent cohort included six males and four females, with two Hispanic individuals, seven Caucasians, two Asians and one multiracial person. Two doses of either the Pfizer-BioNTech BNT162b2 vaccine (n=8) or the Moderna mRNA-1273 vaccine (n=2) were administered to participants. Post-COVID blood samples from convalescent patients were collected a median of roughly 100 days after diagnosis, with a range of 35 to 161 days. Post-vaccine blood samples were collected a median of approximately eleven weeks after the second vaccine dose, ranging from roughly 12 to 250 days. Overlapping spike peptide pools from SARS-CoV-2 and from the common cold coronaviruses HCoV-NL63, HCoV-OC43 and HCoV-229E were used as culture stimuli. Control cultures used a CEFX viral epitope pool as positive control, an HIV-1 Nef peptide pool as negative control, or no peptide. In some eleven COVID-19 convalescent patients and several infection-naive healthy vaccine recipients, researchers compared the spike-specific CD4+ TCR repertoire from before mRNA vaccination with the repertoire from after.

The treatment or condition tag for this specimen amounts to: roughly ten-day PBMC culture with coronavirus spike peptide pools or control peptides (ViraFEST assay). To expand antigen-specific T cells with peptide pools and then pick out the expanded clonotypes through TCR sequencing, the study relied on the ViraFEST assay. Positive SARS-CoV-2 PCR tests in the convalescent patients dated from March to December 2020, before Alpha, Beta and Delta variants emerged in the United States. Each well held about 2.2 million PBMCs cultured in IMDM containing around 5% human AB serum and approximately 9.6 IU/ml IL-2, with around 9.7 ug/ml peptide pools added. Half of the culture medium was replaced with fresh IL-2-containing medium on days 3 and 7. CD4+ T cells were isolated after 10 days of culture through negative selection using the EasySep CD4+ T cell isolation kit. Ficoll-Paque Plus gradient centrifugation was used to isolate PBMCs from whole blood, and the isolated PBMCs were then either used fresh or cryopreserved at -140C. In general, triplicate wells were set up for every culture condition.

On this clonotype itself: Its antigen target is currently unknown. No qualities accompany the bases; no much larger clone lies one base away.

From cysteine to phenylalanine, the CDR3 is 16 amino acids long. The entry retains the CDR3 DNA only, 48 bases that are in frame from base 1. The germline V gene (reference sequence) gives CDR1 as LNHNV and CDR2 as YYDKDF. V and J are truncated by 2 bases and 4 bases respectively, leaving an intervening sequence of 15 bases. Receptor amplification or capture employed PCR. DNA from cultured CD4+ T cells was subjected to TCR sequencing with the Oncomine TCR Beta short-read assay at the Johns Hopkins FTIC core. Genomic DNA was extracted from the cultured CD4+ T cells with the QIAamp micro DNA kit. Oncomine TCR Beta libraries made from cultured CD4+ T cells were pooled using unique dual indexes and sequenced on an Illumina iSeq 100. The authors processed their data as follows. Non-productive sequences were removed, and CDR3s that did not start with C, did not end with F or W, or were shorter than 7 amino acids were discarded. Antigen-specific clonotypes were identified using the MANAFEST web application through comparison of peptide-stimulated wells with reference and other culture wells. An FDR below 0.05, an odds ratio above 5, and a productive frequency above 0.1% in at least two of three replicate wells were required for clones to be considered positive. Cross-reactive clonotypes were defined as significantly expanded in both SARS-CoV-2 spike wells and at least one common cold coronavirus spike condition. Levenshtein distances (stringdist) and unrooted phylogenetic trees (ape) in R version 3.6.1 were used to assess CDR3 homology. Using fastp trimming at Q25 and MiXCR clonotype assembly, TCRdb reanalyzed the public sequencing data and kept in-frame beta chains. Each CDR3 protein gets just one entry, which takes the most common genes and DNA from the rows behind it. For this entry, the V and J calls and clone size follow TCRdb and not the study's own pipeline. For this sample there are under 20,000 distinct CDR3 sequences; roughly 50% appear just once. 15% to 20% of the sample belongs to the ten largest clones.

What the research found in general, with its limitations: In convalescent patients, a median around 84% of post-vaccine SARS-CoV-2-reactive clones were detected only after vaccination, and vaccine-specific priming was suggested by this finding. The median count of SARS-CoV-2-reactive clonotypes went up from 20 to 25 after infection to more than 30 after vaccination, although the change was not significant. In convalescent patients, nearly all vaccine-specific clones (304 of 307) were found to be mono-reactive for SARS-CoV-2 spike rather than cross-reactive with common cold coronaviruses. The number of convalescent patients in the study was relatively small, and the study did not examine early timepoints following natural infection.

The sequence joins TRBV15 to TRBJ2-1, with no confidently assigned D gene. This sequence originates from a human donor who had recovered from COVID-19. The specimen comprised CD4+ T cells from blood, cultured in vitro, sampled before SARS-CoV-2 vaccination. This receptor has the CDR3 CATSRSRTVGYNEQFF. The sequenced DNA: TGTGCCACCAGCAGATCCCGTACCGTGGGGTACAATGAGCAGTTCTTC.